The clone carrying this T cell receptor (beta chain) was picked up a small number of times. Its antigen is still unknown. The data stem from a study of T cell repertoires in cytomegalovirus infection. At the level of the study: From public TCR beta signatures came an indication of both CMV infection and matching HLA type.

Overall study results and limits: CMV carriers with the relevant HLA were identified by cumulative public TCR beta family frequency. HLA-C-restricted CMV clonotypes gave the most frequent clonotype in two of eight donors.

Each CDR3 protein gets one entry after TCRdb re-called the reads with MiXCR. The sample contains approximately 550,000 distinct CDR3 sequences, 16% of which appear only once. Looked up from germline, CDR1 is MNHEY and CDR2 is SMNVEV (reference sequence). V lost 6 bases and J lost 3; bases outside the gene matches: 10. The CDR3 spans 15 residues. The chain joins TRBV27 to TRBJ2-7, with TRBD1 matching 8 bases. The specimen sequenced was CD8+ T cells from PBMCs. The receptor's source is a human donor in good health (CMV status not recorded). Some clones in this sample may be carry-over from other donors' samples. CDR3 coding DNA: TGTGCCAGCAGCCCAGGGGGCGAGAGGGACTACGAGCAGTACTTC. Amino acid sequence: CASSPGGERDYEQYF.